This record concerns one TCR beta chain sequence. This record comes from a study of identical twins. TCRdb fed the 5' RACE reads into MiXCR, producing one record per CDR3 protein. The sample yields 230,000 or so distinct CDR3 sequences, about 8.5% seen once. V was cut by 3 bases and J by 2 bases, with 21 bases left in between. The germline V gene encodes CDR1 KGHSH and CDR2 LQKENI. The CDR3 loop spans 18 amino acids. The same sample was also studied in work on yellow fever vaccine responses in identical twins.

Specimen: CD8+ T cells sorted from blood. The TCR was taken from a woman between 18 and 29 years old in good health. V is TRBV18 and J is TRBJ2-3; perhaps D is TRBD1 or TRBD2 (5 bases each). CDR3 DNA sequence: TGTGCCAGCTCACCGGGAACGCAGGGACCAACTTTCACAGATACGCAGTATTTT. It translates to CASSPGTQGPTFTDTQYF.